The table lists the clone carrying this T cell receptor (beta chain) with a few counts. Its antigen is as yet unknown. PCR primers comprised 60 Vbeta and 13 Jbeta primers. TCRdb's table, derived via immunoSEQ multiplex PCR, lists solely in-frame clones and lacks some. The repertoire holds approximately 120,000 clones, around 81% seen once, with less than 2.5% in the top ten. The data originate from a study of cytomegalovirus exposure and HLA in healthy donors. Study at large: As released early, the data held about 85 million unique TCRs from HLA-typed donors. Study results and limitations: Being indistinguishable, some V segments were excluded, TRBV6-2 and TRBV6-3 among them. V- and J-gene trimming in TCR beta was tied to a missense DCLRE1C variant by an analysis performed later.

The CDR3 is made up of 11 amino acids. Trimming removed 11 bases at V and 4 bases at J, with 10 bases between. The germline CDR1 and CDR2 sequences are MDHEN and SYDVKM. The TCR originated in a woman younger than 45 in good health and CMV-seronegative. The chain employs TRBV28 and TRBJ2-3, with a tentative D call TRBD1 (6 bases). Sequenced: PBMCs. CDR3 protein: CAEGVADTQYF. The DNA of the CDR3 is TGTGCCGAGGGGGTGGCAGATACGCAGTATTTT.